This T cell receptor (beta chain) stems from a study of T-cell reconstitution after alpha-beta-depleted transplantation in children. Study-wide results and limits: One year after transplant, T-cell counts and diversity came mostly from newly produced T cells. In some patients, recipient T cells and intrathymic progenitors surviving conditioning explained high day-60 diversity.

To note about this clonotype: Its specificity is unknown.

Germline V gene sequence: CDR1 SQVTM, CDR2 ANQGSEA. Trimming removed 4 bases at V and 0 bases at J, with 8 bases between. This CDR3 is built from 13 residues. During its preparation, the TCRbeta library received unique molecular identifiers. TCRdb recomputed calls from the PCR reads with MiXCR, one row per CDR3 protein. The table lists around 250,000 distinct CDR3 sequences, about 23% of them singletons. This clonotype was obtained from a girl aged 2 to 9 with Fanconi anemia, due to receive a stem cell transplant. The rearrangement uses TRBV29-1 and TRBJ2-3; D might be TRBD2 (5 bases). Sequencing used PBMCs, obtained before TCRalphabeta/CD19-depleted stem cell transplant. CDR3 in amino acids: CSVVATSTDTQYF. The CDR3 nucleotides read TGCAGCGTTGTAGCGACCAGCACAGATACGCAGTATTTT.